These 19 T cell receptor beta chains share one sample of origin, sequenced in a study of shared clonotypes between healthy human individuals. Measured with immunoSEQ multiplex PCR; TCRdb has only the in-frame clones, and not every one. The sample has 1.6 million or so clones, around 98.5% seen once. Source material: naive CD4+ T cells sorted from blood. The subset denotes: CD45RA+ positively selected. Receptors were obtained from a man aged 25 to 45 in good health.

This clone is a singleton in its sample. CDR3 coding DNA: TGTGCCAGCAACGAGGGACGGAGATACCAAGAGACCCAGTACTTC. Translating gives CASNEGRRYQETQYF. The chain combines TRBV5-8 with TRBJ2-5; D tentatively reads TRBD1 or TRBD2 (5 bases each). CDR1 and CDR2 from the germline V gene are SGHTS and YDEGEE. CDR3 length: 15 amino acids. V dropped 6 bases and J dropped 0 bases, with 15 bases sitting between them.

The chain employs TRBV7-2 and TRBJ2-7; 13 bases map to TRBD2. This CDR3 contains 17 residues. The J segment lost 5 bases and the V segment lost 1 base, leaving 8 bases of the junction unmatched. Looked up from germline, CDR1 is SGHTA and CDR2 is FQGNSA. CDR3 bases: TGTGCCAGCAGCTTAGGACTAGCGGGAGGTGGGGTGGACGAGCAGTACTTC. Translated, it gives CASSLGLAGGGVDEQYF.

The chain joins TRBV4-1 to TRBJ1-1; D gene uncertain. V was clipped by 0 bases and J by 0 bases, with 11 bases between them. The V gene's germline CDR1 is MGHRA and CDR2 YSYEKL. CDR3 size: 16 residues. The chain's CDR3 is CASSQEVGIVNTEAFF. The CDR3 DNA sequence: TGCGCCAGCAGCCAAGAAGTAGGGATTGTGAACACTGAAGCTTTCTTT.

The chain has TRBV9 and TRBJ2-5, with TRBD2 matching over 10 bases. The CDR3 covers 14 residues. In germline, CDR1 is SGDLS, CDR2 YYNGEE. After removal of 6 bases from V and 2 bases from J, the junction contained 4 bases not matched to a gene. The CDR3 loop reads CASNLAGVQETQYF. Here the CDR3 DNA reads TGTGCCAGCAATCTAGCGGGGGTTCAAGAGACCCAGTACTTC.

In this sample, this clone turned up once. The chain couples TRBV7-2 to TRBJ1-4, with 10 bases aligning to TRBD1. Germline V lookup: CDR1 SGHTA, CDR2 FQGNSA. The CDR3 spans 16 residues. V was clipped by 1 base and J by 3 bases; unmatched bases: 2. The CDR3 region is CASSLGQGASNEKLFF. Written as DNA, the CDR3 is TGTGCCAGCAGCTTAGGACAGGGGGCGTCTAATGAAAAACTGTTTTTT.

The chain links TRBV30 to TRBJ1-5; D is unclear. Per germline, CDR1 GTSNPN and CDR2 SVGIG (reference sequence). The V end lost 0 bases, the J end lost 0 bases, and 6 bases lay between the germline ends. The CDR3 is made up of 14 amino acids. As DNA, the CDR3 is TGTGCCTGGAGTGTAGGCCTTAGCAATCAGCCCCAGCATTTT. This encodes CAWSVGLSNQPQHF.

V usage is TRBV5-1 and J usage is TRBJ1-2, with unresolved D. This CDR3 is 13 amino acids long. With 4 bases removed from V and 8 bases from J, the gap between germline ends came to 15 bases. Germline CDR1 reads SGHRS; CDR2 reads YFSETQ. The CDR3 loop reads CASSVDPSAGYTF. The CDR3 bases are TGCGCCAGCAGCGTGGACCCCTCGGCAGGCTACACCTTC.

The CDR3 sequence: CASSPTRDRVSTFYNEQFF. The CDR3 nucleotides are TGTGCCAGCAGCCCGACCCGGGACCGGGTCTCCACATTCTACAATGAGCAGTTCTTC. The chain combines TRBV5-6 with TRBJ2-1; D is perhaps TRBD1 or TRBD2 (5 bases each). Germline V lookup: CDR1 SGHDT, CDR2 YYEEEE. V was pared by 4 bases and J by 3 bases, with 26 bases between. This CDR3 is 19 amino acids long.

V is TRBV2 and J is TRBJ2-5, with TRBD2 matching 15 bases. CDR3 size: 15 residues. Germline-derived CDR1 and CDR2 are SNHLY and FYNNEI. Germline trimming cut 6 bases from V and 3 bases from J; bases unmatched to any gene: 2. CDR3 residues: CASRWTSGREETQYF. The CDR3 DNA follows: TGTGCCAGCAGGTGGACTAGCGGGAGGGAAGAGACCCAGTACTTC.

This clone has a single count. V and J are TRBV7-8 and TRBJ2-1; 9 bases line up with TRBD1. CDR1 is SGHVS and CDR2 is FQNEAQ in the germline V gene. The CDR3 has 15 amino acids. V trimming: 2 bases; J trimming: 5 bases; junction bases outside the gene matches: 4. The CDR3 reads CASSLSGQGNNEQFF. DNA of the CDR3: TGTGCCAGCAGCTTATCCGGACAGGGGAACAATGAGCAGTTCTTC.

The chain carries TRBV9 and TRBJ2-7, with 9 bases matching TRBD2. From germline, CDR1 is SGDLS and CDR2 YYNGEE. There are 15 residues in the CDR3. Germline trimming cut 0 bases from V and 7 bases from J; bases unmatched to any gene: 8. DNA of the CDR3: TGTGCCAGCAGCGTAGGGCCTAGCGGGAATAGTGAGCAGTACTTC. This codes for CASSVGPSGNSEQYF.

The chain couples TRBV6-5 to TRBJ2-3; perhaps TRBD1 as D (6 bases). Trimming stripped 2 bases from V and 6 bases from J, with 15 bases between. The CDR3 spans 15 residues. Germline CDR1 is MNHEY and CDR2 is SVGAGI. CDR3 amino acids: CASSYETGPQDTQYF. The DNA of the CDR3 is TGTGCCAGCAGTTACGAGACAGGACCGCAGGATACGCAGTATTTT.

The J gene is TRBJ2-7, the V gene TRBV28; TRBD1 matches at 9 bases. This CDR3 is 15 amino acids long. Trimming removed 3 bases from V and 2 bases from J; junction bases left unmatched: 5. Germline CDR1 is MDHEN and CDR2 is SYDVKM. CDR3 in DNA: TGTGCCAGCAGTTTTGACAGGGGGAACACCTACGAGCAGTACTTC. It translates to CASSFDRGNTYEQYF.

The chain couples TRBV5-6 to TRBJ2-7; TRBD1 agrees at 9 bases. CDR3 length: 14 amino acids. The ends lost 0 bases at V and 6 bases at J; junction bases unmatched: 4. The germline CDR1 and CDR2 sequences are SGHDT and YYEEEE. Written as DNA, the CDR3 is TGTGCCAGCAGCTTGGCGGGGACAGGGAGCGAGCAGTACTTC. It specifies CASSLAGTGSEQYF.

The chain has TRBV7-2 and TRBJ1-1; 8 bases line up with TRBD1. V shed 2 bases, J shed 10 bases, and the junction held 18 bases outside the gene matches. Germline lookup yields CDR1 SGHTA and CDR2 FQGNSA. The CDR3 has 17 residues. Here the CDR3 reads CASSLRRGDRRTQGAFF. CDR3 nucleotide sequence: TGTGCCAGCAGCTTAAGGCGGGGGGACAGGAGAACCCAGGGAGCTTTCTTT.

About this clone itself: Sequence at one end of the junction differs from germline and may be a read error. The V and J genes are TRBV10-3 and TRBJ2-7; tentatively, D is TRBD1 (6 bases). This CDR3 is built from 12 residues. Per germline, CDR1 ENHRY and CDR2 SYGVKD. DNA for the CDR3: TGTGCCATCAGTAAAGTGGGGGCCCCGCCGGACTTC. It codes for CAISKVGAPPDF.

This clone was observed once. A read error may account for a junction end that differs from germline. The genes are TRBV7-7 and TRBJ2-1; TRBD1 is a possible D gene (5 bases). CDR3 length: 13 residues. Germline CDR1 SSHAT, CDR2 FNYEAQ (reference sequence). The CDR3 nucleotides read TGTGCTAGCAGCTTAGGCAGGGCAAATGAGCAGTTCTTC. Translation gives CASSLGRANEQFF.

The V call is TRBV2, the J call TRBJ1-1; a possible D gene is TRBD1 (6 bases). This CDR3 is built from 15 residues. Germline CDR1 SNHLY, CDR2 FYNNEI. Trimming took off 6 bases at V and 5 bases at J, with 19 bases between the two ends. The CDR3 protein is CASRREQGRSTEAFF. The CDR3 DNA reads TGTGCCAGCAGGAGAGAACAGGGTAGGAGTACTGAAGCTTTCTTT.

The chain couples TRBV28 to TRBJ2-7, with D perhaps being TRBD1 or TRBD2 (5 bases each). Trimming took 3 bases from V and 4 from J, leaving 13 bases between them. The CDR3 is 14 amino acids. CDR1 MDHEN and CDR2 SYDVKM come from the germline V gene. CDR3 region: CASSFSGTLYEQYF. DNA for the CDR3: TGTGCCAGCAGTTTCTCCGGGACCTTGTACGAGCAGTACTTC.